The source of this T cell receptor beta chain is a study of beta chain features in type 1 diabetes. Study-level points and caveats: Sequencing of cDNA might inflate the share of cells that strongly express TCR.

The length of the CDR3 is 16 residues. Germline lookup yields CDR1 ENHRY and CDR2 SYGVKD. V gave up 4 bases and J gave up 5 bases; unmatched junction bases: 8. Every isolated RNA sample was fully reverse transcribed, so sequencing captured expressed TCRB transcripts. Mean read depth for naive, central memory and regulatory T cell samples was 3.5 million or so reads. Clones were read by immunoSEQ multiplex PCR, and TCRdb kept only the in-frame ones, dropping some. This sample has over 500,000 clones; roughly a sixth occur once, and the top ten carry about 0.097%. This clone showed up just a few times. What it binds is unknown.

The rearrangement joins TRBV10-3 to TRBJ1-6; 7 bases are a match to TRBD1. Sequencing was done on a sample of naive CD4+ T cells from blood. This receptor was taken from a man between 18 and 29 years old in good health. For the CDR3, the DNA is TGTGCCATCAGTGGCATGGGTACAGGGGATAATTCACCCCTCCACTTT. Amino acid sequence: CAISGMGTGDNSPLHF.